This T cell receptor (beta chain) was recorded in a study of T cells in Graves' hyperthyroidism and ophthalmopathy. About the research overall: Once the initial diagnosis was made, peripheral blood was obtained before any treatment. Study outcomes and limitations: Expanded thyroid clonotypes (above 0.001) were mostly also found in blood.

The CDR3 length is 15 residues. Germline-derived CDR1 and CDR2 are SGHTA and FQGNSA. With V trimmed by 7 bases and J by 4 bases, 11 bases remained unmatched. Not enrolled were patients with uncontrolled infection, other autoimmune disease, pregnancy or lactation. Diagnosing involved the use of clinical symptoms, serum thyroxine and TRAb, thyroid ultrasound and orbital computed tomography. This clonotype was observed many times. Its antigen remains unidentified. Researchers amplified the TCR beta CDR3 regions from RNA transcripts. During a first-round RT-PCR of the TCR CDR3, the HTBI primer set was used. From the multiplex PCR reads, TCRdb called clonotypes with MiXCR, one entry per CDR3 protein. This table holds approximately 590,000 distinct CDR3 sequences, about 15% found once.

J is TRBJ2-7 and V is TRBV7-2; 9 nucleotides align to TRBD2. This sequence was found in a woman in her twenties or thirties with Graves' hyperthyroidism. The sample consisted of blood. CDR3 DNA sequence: TGTGCCAGCACCTCACCGACGGCGGGGGGGTACGAGCAGTACTTC. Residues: CASTSPTAGGYEQYF.